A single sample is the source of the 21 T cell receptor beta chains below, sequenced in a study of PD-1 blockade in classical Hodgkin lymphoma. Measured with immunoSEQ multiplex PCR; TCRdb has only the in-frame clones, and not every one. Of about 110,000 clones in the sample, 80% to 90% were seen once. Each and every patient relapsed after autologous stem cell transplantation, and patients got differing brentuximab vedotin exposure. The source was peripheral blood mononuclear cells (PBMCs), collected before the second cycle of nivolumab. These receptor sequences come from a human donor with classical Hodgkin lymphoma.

CDR3 in DNA: TGTGCCTGGAGTCGTGTATTAGCGGGAGTTCAAGAGACCCAGTACTTC. Its protein is CAWSRVLAGVQETQYF. The V gene is TRBV30, the J gene TRBJ2-5; 9 bases fit TRBD2. Germline V gene data show CDR1 as GTSNPN and CDR2 as SVGIG (reference sequence). The trim removed 2 bases at V and 2 bases at J, leaving 9 bases unmatched. The CDR3 covers 16 residues.

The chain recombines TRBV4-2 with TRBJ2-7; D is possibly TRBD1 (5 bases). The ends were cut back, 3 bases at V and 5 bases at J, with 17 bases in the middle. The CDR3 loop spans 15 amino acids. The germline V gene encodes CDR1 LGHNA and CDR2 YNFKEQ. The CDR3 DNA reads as TGTGCCAGCAGCCACTCAAGGGGTTCTCCCGACGAGCAGTACTTC. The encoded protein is CASSHSRGSPDEQYF.

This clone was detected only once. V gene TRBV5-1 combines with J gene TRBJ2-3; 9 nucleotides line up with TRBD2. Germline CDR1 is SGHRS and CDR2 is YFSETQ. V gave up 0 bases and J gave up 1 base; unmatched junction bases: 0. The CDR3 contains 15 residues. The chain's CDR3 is CASSLGLAGTDTQYF. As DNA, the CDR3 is TGCGCCAGCAGCTTGGGACTAGCGGGCACAGATACGCAGTATTTT.

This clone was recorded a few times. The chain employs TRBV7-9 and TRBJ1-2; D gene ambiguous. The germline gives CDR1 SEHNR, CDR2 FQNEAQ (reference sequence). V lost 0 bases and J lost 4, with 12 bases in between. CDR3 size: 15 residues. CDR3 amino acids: CASSLASAKGYGYTF. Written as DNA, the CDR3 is TGTGCCAGCAGCTTAGCGAGCGCAAAGGGCTATGGCTACACCTTC. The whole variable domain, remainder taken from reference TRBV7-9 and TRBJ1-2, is DTGVSQNPRHKITKRGQNVTFRCDPISEHNRLYWYRQTLGQGPEFLTYFQNEAQLEKSRLLSDRFSAERPKGSFSTLEIQRTEQGDSAMYLCASSLASAKGYGYTFGSGTRLTVV.

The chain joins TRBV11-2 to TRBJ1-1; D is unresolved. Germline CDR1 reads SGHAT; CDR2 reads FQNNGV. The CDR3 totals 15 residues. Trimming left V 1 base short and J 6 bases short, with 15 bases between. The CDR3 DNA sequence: TGTGCCAGCAGCTTAGGCGCAGAGTCTCTCCCTGAAGCTTTCTTT. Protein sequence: CASSLGAESLPEAFF.

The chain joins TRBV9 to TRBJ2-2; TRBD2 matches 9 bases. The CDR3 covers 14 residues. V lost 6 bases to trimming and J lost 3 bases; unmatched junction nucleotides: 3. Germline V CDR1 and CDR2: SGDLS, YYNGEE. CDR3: CASTIAGDTGELFF. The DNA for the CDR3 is TGTGCCAGCACCATAGCGGGAGACACCGGGGAGCTGTTTTTT.

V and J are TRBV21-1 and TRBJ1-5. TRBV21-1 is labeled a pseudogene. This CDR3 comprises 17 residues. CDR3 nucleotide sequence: TGTGCCAGCAGCTCAGGTCGTACGGGGGGATGCAATCAGCCCCAGCATTTT. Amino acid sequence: CASSSGRTGGCNQPQHF.

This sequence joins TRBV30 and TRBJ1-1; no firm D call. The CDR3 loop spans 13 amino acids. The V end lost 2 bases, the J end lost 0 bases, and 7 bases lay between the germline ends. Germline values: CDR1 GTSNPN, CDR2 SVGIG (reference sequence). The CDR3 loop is CAWSQQVNTEAFF. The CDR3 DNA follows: TGTGCCTGGAGTCAGCAAGTGAACACTGAAGCTTTCTTT.

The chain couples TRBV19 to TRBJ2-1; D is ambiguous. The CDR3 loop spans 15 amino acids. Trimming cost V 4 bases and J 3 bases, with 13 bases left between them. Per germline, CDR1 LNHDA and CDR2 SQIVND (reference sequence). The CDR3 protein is CASSKSKKGYNEQFF. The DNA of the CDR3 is TGTGCCAGTAGTAAGTCAAAGAAGGGCTACAATGAGCAGTTCTTC.

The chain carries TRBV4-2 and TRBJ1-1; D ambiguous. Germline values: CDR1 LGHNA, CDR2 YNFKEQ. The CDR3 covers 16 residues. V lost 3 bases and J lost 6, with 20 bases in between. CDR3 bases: TGTGCCAGCAGCCATGACGGGTTTCCCGGACGCTCTGAAGCTTTCTTT. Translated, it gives CASSHDGFPGRSEAFF.

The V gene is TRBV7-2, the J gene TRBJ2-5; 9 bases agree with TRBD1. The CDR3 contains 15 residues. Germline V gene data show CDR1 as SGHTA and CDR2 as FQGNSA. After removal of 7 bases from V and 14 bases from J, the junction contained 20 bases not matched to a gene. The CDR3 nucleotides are TGTGCCAGCACCGTGCAGGGACAGGGCACGGTGAAGGATTACTTC. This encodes CASTVQGQGTVKDYF.

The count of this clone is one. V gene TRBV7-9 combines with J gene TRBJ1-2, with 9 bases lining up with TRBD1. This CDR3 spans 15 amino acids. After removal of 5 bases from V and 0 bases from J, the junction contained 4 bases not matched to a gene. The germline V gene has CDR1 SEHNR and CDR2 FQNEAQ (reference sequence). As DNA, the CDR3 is TGTGCCAGCAGCCCTAGGACAGGGGCTAACTATGGCTACACCTTC. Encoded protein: CASSPRTGANYGYTF.

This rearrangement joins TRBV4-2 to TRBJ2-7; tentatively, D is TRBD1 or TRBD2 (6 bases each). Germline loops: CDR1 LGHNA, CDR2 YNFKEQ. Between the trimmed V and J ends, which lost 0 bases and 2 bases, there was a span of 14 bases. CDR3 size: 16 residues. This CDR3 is CASSQDSGGTAYEQYF. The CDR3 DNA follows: TGTGCCAGCAGCCAAGATTCCGGGGGCACAGCCTACGAGCAGTACTTC.

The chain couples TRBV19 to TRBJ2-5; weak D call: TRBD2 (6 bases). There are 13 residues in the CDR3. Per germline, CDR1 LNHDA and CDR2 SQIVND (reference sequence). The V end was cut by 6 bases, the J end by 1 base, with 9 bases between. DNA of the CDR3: TGTGCCAGTAGGGACGGGGGCCAAGAGACCCAGTACTTC. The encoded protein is CASRDGGQETQYF.

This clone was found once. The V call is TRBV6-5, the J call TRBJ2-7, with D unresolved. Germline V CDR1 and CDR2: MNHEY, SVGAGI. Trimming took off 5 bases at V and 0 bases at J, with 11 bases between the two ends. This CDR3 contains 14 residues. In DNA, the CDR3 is TGTGCCAGCAGTGAAGGTTACAGCTCCTACGAGCAGTACTTC. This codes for CASSEGYSSYEQYF.

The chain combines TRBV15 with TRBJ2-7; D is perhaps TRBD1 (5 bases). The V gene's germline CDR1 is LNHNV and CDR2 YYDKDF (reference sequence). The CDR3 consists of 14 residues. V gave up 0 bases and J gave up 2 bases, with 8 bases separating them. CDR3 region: CATSREQAPYEQYF. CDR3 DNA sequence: TGTGCCACCAGCAGAGAACAGGCCCCCTACGAGCAGTACTTC.

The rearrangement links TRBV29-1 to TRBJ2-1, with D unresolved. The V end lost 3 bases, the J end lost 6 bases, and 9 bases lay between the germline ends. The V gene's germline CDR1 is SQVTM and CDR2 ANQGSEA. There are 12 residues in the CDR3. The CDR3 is CSVEHLANEQFF. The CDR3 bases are TGCAGCGTTGAGCATCTCGCCAATGAGCAGTTCTTC.

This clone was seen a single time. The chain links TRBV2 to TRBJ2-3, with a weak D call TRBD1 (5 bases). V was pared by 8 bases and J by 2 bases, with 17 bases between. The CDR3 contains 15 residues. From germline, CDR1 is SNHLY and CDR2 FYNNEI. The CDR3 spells CASLDKAFTTDTQYF. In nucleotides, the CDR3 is TGTGCCAGCTTGGACAAGGCGTTCACCACAGATACGCAGTATTTT.

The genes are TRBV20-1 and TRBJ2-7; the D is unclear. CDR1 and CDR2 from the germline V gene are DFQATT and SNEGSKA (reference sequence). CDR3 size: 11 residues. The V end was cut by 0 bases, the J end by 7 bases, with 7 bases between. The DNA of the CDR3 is TGCAGTGCTAGAGATCGTTGGGAGCAGTACTTC. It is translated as CSARDRWEQYF.

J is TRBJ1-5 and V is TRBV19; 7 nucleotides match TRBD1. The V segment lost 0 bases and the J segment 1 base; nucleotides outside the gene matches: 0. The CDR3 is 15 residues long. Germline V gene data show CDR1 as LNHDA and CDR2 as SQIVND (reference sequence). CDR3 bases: TGTGCCAGTAGTATAGAGGACAGGAGCAATCAGCCCCAGCATTTT. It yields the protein CASSIEDRSNQPQHF.

In DNA form, the CDR3 reads TGTGCCAGCAGAACCGGGGACTCCACCCCCAATCACAATGAGCAGTTCTTC. Its protein is CASRTGDSTPNHNEQFF. The chain has TRBV5-6 and TRBJ2-1; D is perhaps TRBD2 (6 bases). There are 17 residues in the CDR3. Germline assignment: CDR1 SGHDT and CDR2 YYEEEE. V lost 5 bases, J lost 5 bases, and 23 bases lay in between.